A selection of T cell receptor beta chains follows, all from one sample in a study of blood T cells in healthy people across ages. TCRdb reprocessed the 5' RACE reads with MiXCR, giving one entry per CDR3 protein. Of some 1,000,000 distinct CDR3 sequences in the sample, around 25% are singletons; the top ten hold approximately 0.71%. This sample also belongs to another study, concerning T cells of mothers and their children.

Sequenced sample: blood. These receptors were obtained from a girl under 10 years old in good health. The CDR3 runs from the conserved cysteine through the conserved F or W.

v_call	j_call	cdr3_aa
TRBV14	TRBJ1-2	CASSREGLRDMRYTF
TRBV15	TRBJ2-1	CATSRFPTTSGAYNEQFF
TRBV3-1	TRBJ2-3	CASSLEGGFYTDTQYF
TRBV28	TRBJ2-1	CGAGLAGKEQFF
TRBV4-1	TRBJ1-6	CASSQGWDSQSPLHF
TRBV7-2	TRBJ2-5	CASSPPTGYQETQYF
TRBV2	TRBJ2-5	CASSRDQETQYF
TRBV4-1	TRBJ2-2	CASSPGSPGELFF
TRBV10-3	TRBJ2-3	CAISESATGHLGDTQYF
TRBV2	-	CASTLQGAKGLGNEQFF
TRBV27	TRBJ1-4	CASRYNRGNEKLFF
TRBV9	TRBJ2-6	CASSVGMRANVLTF
TRBV12-3/TRBV12-4	TRBJ1-4	CASTRDSHEKLFF
TRBV20-1	TRBJ1-4	CSASLSKGTNEKLFF
TRBV27	TRBJ1-4	CASSLNPGQGALGEKLFF
TRBV27	TRBJ1-6	CASSLGDDRNSPLHF
TRBV7-9	TRBJ2-1	CASSWTGTYNEQFF
TRBV5-5	TRBJ2-7	CASSWGHIYEQYF
TRBV7-2	TRBJ2-6	CASSMAGSSGANVLTF
TRBV10-3	TRBJ2-5	CAISDPRLSSQETQYF
TRBV28	TRBJ2-5	CASMSRTVQETQYF
TRBV12-3/TRBV12-4	TRBJ2-1	CASSLSAGYNEQFF
TRBV7-1	-	CASSSYNQRSGTYYEQYF
TRBV20-1	TRBJ1-2	CSASGQGRYSNYGYTF
TRBV6-5	TRBJ2-4	CASSYSPYGSDAKNIQYF
TRBV20-1	TRBJ1-4	CSASYLATNEKLFF
TRBV20-1	TRBJ1-1	CGSAGSGIGTTEAFF
TRBV29-1	TRBJ1-4	CSVGLDSLNEKLFF
TRBV20-1	TRBJ1-1	CSAGGQGWDTEAFF
TRBV7-3	TRBJ2-7	CASSLTGTSYEQYF
TRBV9	TRBJ2-2	CASTMTSGGVVAGELFF
TRBV6-2/TRBV6-3	TRBJ2-2	CASTTGPGELFF
TRBV29-1	TRBJ2-5	CSVQGSGVIMETQYF
TRBV4-3	TRBJ2-3	CASSRTGAGGSGDTQYF
TRBV28	TRBJ2-7	CASTLAGTLAYEQYF
TRBV6-6	TRBJ1-1	CASSSQGSSEAFF
TRBV9	TRBJ2-7	CASSGGTVSAYEQYF
TRBV20-1	TRBJ2-1	CSARLASGSSYNEQFF
TRBV5-1	TRBJ2-2	CASNPGGANTGELFF
TRBV5-4	TRBJ2-5	CASSSPGTGVQETQYF
TRBV4-1	TRBJ1-1	CASSLHTAGEAFF
TRBV29-1	TRBJ1-1	CSVGSPGVTEAFF
TRBV6-1	TRBJ2-6	CASSRKDSGANVLTF
TRBV4-2	TRBJ1-4	CASSQEAQANEKLFF
TRBV20-1	-	CSANGQLSYEQYF
TRBV12-3/TRBV12-4	TRBJ2-4	CASSLSKRGLAKNIQYF
TRBV28	TRBJ2-1	CASSLMGSGSSYNEQFF
TRBV7-2	TRBJ1-2	CASSLVTGVRGYTF
TRBV12-5	TRBJ2-5	CASTRSGGAVETQYF
TRBV4-3	TRBJ2-7	CASSQDQTSGTHYEQYF
TRBV12-3/TRBV12-4	TRBJ1-1	CASSGGGGQRLGAFF
TRBV4-1	-	CAGSNSPAKDEQFF
TRBV5-1	TRBJ2-1	CASSFHNEQFF
TRBV28	TRBJ2-3	CASTQWREDTQYF
TRBV29-1	TRBJ2-7	CSVEGTGAHYEQYF